What follows are 25 T cell receptor beta chains derived from one specimen sequenced in a study of beta chain features in type 1 diabetes. Sequencing targeted expressed TCRB transcripts, as all isolated RNA had been reverse transcribed. TCRdb's copy holds only in-frame clones and misses some; the assay was immunoSEQ multiplex PCR. The table includes 350,000 to 450,000 clones, roughly 16% detected once. Sequenced: naive CD4+ T cells from blood. The receptors derive from a woman under 30 in good health.

The chain recombines TRBV11-2 with TRBJ2-3; 9 bases align to TRBD2. The junction had 11 bases not matched to a gene; V was cut back by 3 bases and J by 4 bases. CDR3 length: 17 residues. Germline assignment: CDR1 SGHAT and CDR2 FQNNGV. The CDR3 here is CASSFTAAGGQADTQYF. CDR3 DNA: TGTGCCAGCAGCTTTACCGCAGCGGGAGGTCAGGCAGATACGCAGTATTTT.

The chain links TRBV28 to TRBJ2-4; 7 bases map to TRBD1. Germline-derived CDR1 and CDR2 are MDHEN and SYDVKM. J lost 0 bases, V lost 6 bases, and 8 bases had no gene match. The CDR3 is 16 residues long. The CDR3 DNA sequence: TGTGCCAGCAGCCCCGGGACAGCGATAGCCAAAAACATTCAGTACTTC. Residues: CASSPGTAIAKNIQYF.

The V gene is TRBV11-2, the J gene TRBJ2-3; TRBD1 aligns across 7 bases. CDR1 and CDR2 (germline): SGHAT, FQNNGV. The CDR3 has 16 amino acids. Trimming removed 2 bases from V and 2 bases from J; junction bases left unmatched: 7. The CDR3 DNA reads TGTGCCAGCAGCTTAATGCAGGGGGTGAACACAGATACGCAGTATTTT. It specifies CASSLMQGVNTDTQYF.

The rearrangement links TRBV6-5 to TRBJ2-5; D might be TRBD2 (5 bases). The CDR3 runs to 15 residues. The germline CDR1 and CDR2 sequences are MNHEY and SVGAGI. Trimming cost V 8 bases and J 0 bases, with 16 bases left between them. In DNA form, the CDR3 reads TGTGCCAGCGGAGGACTGTCTTTTTACCAAGAGACCCAGTACTTC. As protein: CASGGLSFYQETQYF.

The chain links TRBV7-2 to TRBJ2-1, with 10 bases that match TRBD2. The CDR3 contains 19 residues. Per germline, CDR1 SGHTA and CDR2 FQGNSA. V shed 5 bases and J 4 bases; nucleotides not matched to a gene: 17. CDR3 coding DNA: TGTGCCAGCAGCGCGGAACCCCTGGTAGCGGGAGGACTTTACAATGAGCAGTTCTTC. It yields the protein CASSAEPLVAGGLYNEQFF.

This clone was seen a handful of times. The CDR3 DNA follows: TGTGCCAGCTCCGGGCGCGGGACTAACACCGGGGAGCTGTTTTTT. This sequence encodes CASSGRGTNTGELFF. The rearrangement joins TRBV7-9 to TRBJ2-2; possible D gene TRBD2, 6 bases. V gave up 8 bases and J gave up 2 bases, with 15 bases separating them. The CDR3 runs 15 residues. The germline V gene has CDR1 SEHNR and CDR2 FQNEAQ (reference sequence).

This clone was counted only a few times. The chain joins TRBV5-1 to TRBJ2-7, with 7 bases matching TRBD2. The junction had 8 bases not matched to a gene; V was cut back by 0 bases and J by 5 bases. Germline CDR1 reads SGHRS; CDR2 reads YFSETQ. The CDR3 runs to 15 residues. CDR3 nucleotide sequence: TGCGCCAGCAGCTTGGGGGTGGGAGGGCCTGACGAGCAGTACTTC. Amino acids: CASSLGVGGPDEQYF.

The V call is TRBV15, the J call TRBJ1-1; D is unclear. This CDR3 spans 14 amino acids. Germline assignment: CDR1 LNHNV and CDR2 YYDKDF (reference sequence). Trimming took 0 bases from V and 4 from J, leaving 9 bases between them. CDR3 sequence: CATSRDQLSTEAFF. The CDR3 DNA is TGTGCCACCAGCAGAGATCAATTGTCCACTGAAGCTTTCTTT.

In this sample, this clone turned up a few times. The chain recombines TRBV29-1 with TRBJ2-3; tentative D call: TRBD1 (5 bases). Trimming removed 6 bases from V and 2 bases from J, with 12 bases in between. Germline V lookup: CDR1 SQVTM, CDR2 ANQGSEA. This CDR3 comprises 13 residues. The CDR3 sequence: CSVAGQATDTQYF. For the CDR3, the DNA is TGCAGCGTCGCAGGGCAGGCCACAGATACGCAGTATTTT.

This clone was counted a few times. This chain uses TRBV2 with TRBJ2-3, with 7 bases matching TRBD1. The CDR3 consists of 14 residues. Germline loops: CDR1 SNHLY, CDR2 FYNNEI. Germline trimming cut 7 bases from V and 5 bases from J; bases unmatched to any gene: 9. The CDR3 DNA reads as TGTGCCAGCACAGGCAACAGGGGAAGAGATACGCAGTATTTT. Amino acids: CASTGNRGRDTQYF.

In its sample, this clone was seen a few times. The CDR3 coding sequence is TGTGCCAGCAGCCTACAGGGAACAGATACGCAGTATTTT. Its protein is CASSLQGTDTQYF. The chain combines TRBV6-6 with TRBJ2-3; maybe TRBD1 (6 bases). This CDR3 comprises 13 residues. V gave up 6 bases and J gave up 3 bases, with 10 bases separating them. Germline values: CDR1 MNHNY, CDR2 SVGAGI (reference sequence).

The gene calls are TRBV15 and TRBJ2-6; 7 bases are a match to TRBD1. The CDR3 contains 16 residues. J lost 2 bases, V lost 1 base, and 2 bases had no gene match. Germline CDR1 reads LNHNV; CDR2 reads YYDKDF (reference sequence). The CDR3 DNA reads TGTGCCACCAGCAGAGCACAGGGGACTGGGGCCAACGTCCTGACTTTC. This gives the protein CATSRAQGTGANVLTF.

This clone was recorded a few times. V is TRBV9 and J is TRBJ2-5, with D possibly matching TRBD2 (5 bases). The V gene lost 3 bases and the J gene lost 3 bases, with 9 bases spanning the gap. The germline CDR1 and CDR2 sequences are SGDLS and YYNGEE. This CDR3 has 13 amino acids. The CDR3 is CASSAGSEETQYF. CDR3 bases: TGTGCCAGCAGCGCTGGGAGTGAAGAGACCCAGTACTTC.

The chain couples TRBV28 to TRBJ1-4; no firm D call. This CDR3 has 13 residues. Germline V lookup: CDR1 MDHEN, CDR2 SYDVKM. The V end lost 3 bases, the J end lost 8 bases, and 10 bases lay between the germline ends. DNA for the CDR3: TGTGCCAGCAGTTTTAGCGCTCGGGAAAAACTGTTTTTT. Translation: CASSFSAREKLFF.

This clone was counted a few times. The chain links TRBV7-9 to TRBJ2-4, with 8 bases aligning to TRBD1. The CDR3 loop spans 15 amino acids. Germline CDR1 and CDR2: SEHNR and FQNEAQ (reference sequence). Trimming cost V 1 base and J 1 base; bases outside gene matches: 0. In DNA form, the CDR3 reads TGTGCCAGCAGCTTAGGGACAGGGGCCAAAAACATTCAGTACTTC. Protein product: CASSLGTGAKNIQYF.

This clone was detected a few times. This chain links TRBV30 with TRBJ2-4; the match to TRBD1 covers 8 bases. This CDR3 has 14 amino acids. Germline CDR1 reads GTSNPN; CDR2 reads SVGIG (reference sequence). J was trimmed by 7 bases and V by 2 bases; bases with no gene match: 7. Written as DNA, the CDR3 is TGTGCCTGGAGTACCGGACAGGGCGGGAACATTCAGTACTTC. Translating it yields CAWSTGQGGNIQYF.

Comments on this clone: Other DNA sequences in the same sample also yield this CDR3. The genes are TRBV5-1 and TRBJ2-1, with 7 bases lining up with TRBD2. Germline values: CDR1 SGHRS, CDR2 YFSETQ. V shed 4 bases, J shed 0 bases, and the junction held 1 base outside the gene matches. This CDR3 spans 14 amino acids. The CDR3 loop reads CASSPGGSYNEQFF. Here the CDR3 DNA reads TGCGCCAGCAGCCCGGGGGGCTCCTACAATGAGCAGTTCTTC.

This clone has a handful of counts. V usage is TRBV27 and J usage is TRBJ2-7; TRBD1 agrees at 7 bases. J gave up 6 bases and V 7 bases, and 6 bases lay outside the gene matches. Germline CDR1 MNHEY, CDR2 SMNVEV (reference sequence). There are 12 residues in the CDR3. The CDR3 nucleotides read TGTGCCAGCACCTGGGACAGATCCGAGCAGTACTTC. Encoded protein: CASTWDRSEQYF.

The V call is TRBV7-2, the J call TRBJ1-4; TRBD1 is a possible D gene (6 bases). Germline V CDR1 and CDR2: SGHTA, FQGNSA. The V and J ends lost 5 bases and 7 bases respectively, with 17 bases between them. The CDR3 has 15 amino acids. Here the CDR3 reads CASSATARGVEKLFF. CDR3 nucleotides: TGTGCCAGCAGCGCTACGGCCAGGGGTGTTGAAAAACTGTTTTTT.

A few counts support this clone. The chain recombines TRBV4-3 with TRBJ1-5; 7 positions agree with TRBD1. Germline V CDR1 and CDR2: LGHNA, YSLEER. The CDR3 is 15 amino acids. The junction had 6 bases not matched to a gene; V was cut back by 3 bases and J by 4 bases. The CDR3 bases are TGCGCCAGCAGCCAGGAAGGGGGCAAGAATCAGCCCCAGCATTTT. This codes for CASSQEGGKNQPQHF.

CDR3 amino acids: CASSVDRGSYNEQFF. The CDR3 DNA follows: TGCGCCAGCAGCGTTGACAGGGGGTCCTACAATGAGCAGTTCTTC. The chain links TRBV5-1 to TRBJ2-1; 9 nucleotides match TRBD1. J lost 1 base, V lost 4 bases, and 3 bases had no gene match. The CDR3 is 15 residues long. In germline, CDR1 is SGHRS, CDR2 YFSETQ.

A remark on this clone: This CDR3 is also generated by other DNA sequences in the sample. This rearrangement joins TRBV30 to TRBJ2-7; the D gene is possibly TRBD1 (5 bases). The CDR3 covers 11 residues. Trimming left V 0 bases short and J 6 bases short, with 6 bases between. CDR1 and CDR2 from the germline V gene are GTSNPN and SVGIG (reference sequence). CDR3 protein: CAWSVGAEQYF. CDR3 DNA: TGTGCCTGGAGTGTAGGGGCCGAGCAGTACTTC.

The rearrangement uses TRBV7-9 and TRBJ2-7; no clear D. CDR1 is SEHNR, CDR2 FQNEAQ, per germline (reference sequence). V was cut by 5 bases and J by 4 bases, with 6 bases left in between. The CDR3 covers 11 residues. The CDR3 loop reads CASSHAYEQYF. CDR3 sequence (DNA): TGTGCCAGCAGCCATGCGTACGAGCAGTACTTC.

This clone was recorded a few times. The chain employs TRBV27 and TRBJ1-2, with D unresolved. CDR1 is MNHEY, CDR2 SMNVEV, per germline (reference sequence). V dropped 7 bases and J dropped 8 bases, with 20 bases sitting between them. This CDR3 comprises 14 residues. CDR3 loop: CASMPGVRTGGYTF. The CDR3 DNA sequence: TGTGCCAGCATGCCGGGAGTCCGTACGGGAGGCTACACCTTC.

The V gene is TRBV21-1, the J gene TRBJ2-2; TRBD2 is the table's D call and was not checked against the DNA. TRBV21-1 has pseudogene status. CDR3 length equals 14 residues. The CDR3: CARSGHSLTGELFF. CDR3 in DNA: TGTGCCAGGTCCGGTCATTCGCTCACCGGGGAGCTGTTTTTT.